Below are 30 T cell receptor beta chains sequenced from a single sample in a study of glioma-infiltrating T cells. Using RNA template, CDR3s of TCR alpha and beta were amplified with iRepertoire arm-PCR. Using its own MiXCR run on the multiplex PCR reads, TCRdb lists one record per CDR3 protein. The sample has about 99,000 distinct CDR3 sequences; under 30% are singletons. The sample taken for sequencing was glioma tissue, nonneoplastic brain tissue, or PBMCs (not recorded which). The receptor set was obtained from a human donor with low-grade glioma or glioblastoma, undergoing nonglioma brain surgery, or in good health (not recorded which).

This clonotype was observed a handful of times. The junction does not match germline at one end; this may be a read error. Written as DNA, the CDR3 is TGTGCCAGCAGTTTCCTCCAGGGGGCATATTTT. It is translated as CASSFLQGAYF. The genes are TRBV12-3 or TRBV12-4 and TRBJ1-1; the match to TRBD1 covers 8 bases. The CDR3 has 11 residues.

This clonotype was counted between two and nine times. V gene TRBV5-1 combines with J gene TRBJ2-2, with TRBD1 as a possible D gene (6 bases). Germline assignment: CDR1 SGHRS and CDR2 YFSETQ. The V end lost 2 bases, the J end lost 3 bases, and 20 bases lay between the germline ends. The CDR3 runs to 18 residues. CDR3 coding DNA: TGCGCCAGCAGCTTTTTTGGGGGCCGGGCAGATCACACCGGGGAGCTGTTTTTT. Amino acid sequence: CASSFFGGRADHTGELFF.

This clonotype was counted ten times or more. This chain connects TRBV7-9 to TRBJ1-1; 10 bases are a match to TRBD1. The V gene end was trimmed by 4 bases and the J gene end by 0 bases; junction bases not matched to a gene: 8. The CDR3 runs 17 residues. Germline V gives CDR1 SEHNR, CDR2 FQNEAQ (reference sequence). CDR3 sequence (DNA): TGTGCCAGCAGCTCGGACAGGGGGAAGAAAATGAACACTGAAGCTTTCTTT. It is translated as CASSSDRGKKMNTEAFF.

On this clonotype: With a much larger clone just one base away, this may be a read error. The chain combines TRBV28 with TRBJ1-5; TRBD1 matches 7 bases. CDR3 length equals 15 residues. V shed 6 bases, J shed 6 bases, and the junction held 11 bases outside the gene matches. Looked up from germline, CDR1 is MDHEN and CDR2 is SYDVKM. The CDR3 bases are TGTGCCAGCAGCACCGCAGGGGGTAGGAGTCAGCCCCAGCATTTT. Translation gives CASSTAGGRSQPQHF.

Regarding this clonotype: A read error may be the cause here, since a much bigger clone is one base away. The CDR3 reads CSALLRNSEAFF. In DNA form, the CDR3 reads TGCAGTGCTCTCCTGAGGAACTCTGAAGCTTTCTTT. The chain carries TRBV20-1 and TRBJ1-1, with D unresolved. Germline-derived CDR1 and CDR2 are DFQATT and SNEGSKA (reference sequence). The CDR3 extends over 12 amino acids.

This clonotype was found many times. The chain employs TRBV6-6 and TRBJ2-4; D ambiguous. The CDR3 is 15 residues long. Per germline, CDR1 MNHNY and CDR2 SVGAGI (reference sequence). Trimming took off 2 bases at V and 1 base at J, with 9 bases between the two ends. The CDR3: CASSYGADAKNIQYF. DNA of the CDR3: TGTGCCAGCAGTTACGGTGCGGATGCCAAAAACATTCAGTACTTC.

This clonotype was detected many times. This chain uses TRBV7-2 with TRBJ2-5; D not resolved. Trimming removed 0 bases at V and 5 bases at J, with 4 bases between. This CDR3 region has 12 residues. Germline V CDR1 and CDR2: SGHTA, FQGNSA. The CDR3 region has the DNA TGTGCCAGCAGCTTAGCGAGTGAGACCCAGTACTTC. This codes for CASSLASETQYF.

The V and J genes are TRBV3-1 and TRBJ1-1; possible D gene TRBD1, 6 bases. Germline-derived CDR1 and CDR2 are LGHDT and YNNKEL (reference sequence). V was trimmed by 4 bases and J by 1 base, leaving 25 bases between them. This CDR3 comprises 19 residues. CDR3 DNA sequence: TGTGCCAGCAGCCGACGAATCTGGTCGGGGGCTACTGAGAACACTGAAGCTTTCTTT. This gives the protein CASSRRIWSGATENTEAFF. The full variable domain, in which reference TRBV3-1 and TRBJ1-1 provide the parts outside the CDR3, is DTAVSQTPKYLVTQMGNDKSIKCEQNLGHDTMYWYKQDSKKFLKIMFSYNNKELIINETVPNRFSPKSPDKAHLNLHINSLELGDSAVYFCASSRRIWSGATENTEAFFGQGTRLTVV.

In its sample, this clonotype was seen a few times. This chain uses TRBV7-2 with TRBJ2-3; 7 positions match TRBD2. J was trimmed by 2 bases and V by 4 bases; bases with no gene match: 9. The germline V gene has CDR1 SGHTA and CDR2 FQGNSA. The CDR3 contains 16 residues. The CDR3 DNA reads as TGTGCCAGCAGCTCCGGGGAAGCGGGGAACACAGATACGCAGTATTTT. Its translation: CASSSGEAGNTDTQYF.

This clonotype was counted only a few times. The chain is built from TRBV5-1 and TRBJ2-7; 15 positions agree with TRBD2. The trim removed 4 bases at V and 4 bases at J, leaving 6 bases unmatched. This CDR3 is built from 16 residues. Germline loops: CDR1 SGHRS, CDR2 YFSETQ. The CDR3: CASSPGGTSGGYEQYF. The CDR3 DNA reads TGCGCCAGCAGCCCCGGCGGGACTAGCGGGGGGTACGAGCAGTACTTC.

This clonotype was detected ten times or more. The chain couples TRBV6-1 to TRBJ2-7, with 7 bases fitting TRBD2. Germline values: CDR1 MNHNS, CDR2 SASEGT. V was pared by 6 bases and J by 5 bases, with 13 bases of the junction left unmatched. There are 15 residues in the CDR3. CDR3 DNA: TGTGCCAGCAGGCCCGAAGAGGGAGGGAAGAACGAGCAGTACTTC. This sequence encodes CASRPEEGGKNEQYF.

The rearrangement joins TRBV19 to TRBJ1-1; no clear D. This CDR3 is built from 12 residues. V lost 9 bases to trimming and J lost 1 base, with 9 bases between them. Germline loops: CDR1 LNHDA, CDR2 SQIVND (reference sequence). CDR3 sequence: CASAGENTEAFF. The CDR3 DNA sequence: TGTGCCAGCGCAGGTGAGAACACTGAAGCTTTCTTT.

Ten or more counts support this clonotype. The rearrangement links TRBV19 to TRBJ1-1; maybe TRBD1 (6 bases). This CDR3 spans 15 amino acids. Germline-derived CDR1 and CDR2 are LNHDA and SQIVND (reference sequence). The V gene lost 0 bases and the J gene lost 4 bases, with 12 bases spanning the gap. CDR3 sequence: CASSIEQGRITEAFF. In DNA, the CDR3 is TGTGCCAGTAGTATAGAACAGGGTCGGATCACTGAAGCTTTCTTT. The full variable domain, rest sourced from reference TRBV19 and TRBJ1-1, is DGGITQSPKYLFRKEGQNVTLSCEQNLNHDAMYWYRQDPGQGLRLIYYSQIVNDFQKGDIAEGYSVSREKKESFPLTVTSAQKNPTAFYLCASSIEQGRITEAFFGQGTRLTVV.

The chain is built from TRBV3-1 and TRBJ2-1; 10 bases are a match to TRBD1. CDR3 length: 18 amino acids. Germline V gene sequence: CDR1 LGHDT, CDR2 YNNKEL (reference sequence). Trimming at V came to 4 bases and at J to 0 bases, leaving 9 bases not matched to a gene. The CDR3 here is CASSRTVTGGRSYNEQFF. The CDR3, as DNA: TGTGCCAGCAGCCGAACCGTGACAGGGGGCCGCTCCTACAATGAGCAGTTCTTC.

The V and J genes are TRBV29-1 and TRBJ1-4; 7 bases agree with TRBD1. The CDR3 length is 14 residues. The germline V gene encodes CDR1 SQVTM and CDR2 ANQGSEA. J lost 5 bases, V lost 7 bases, and 10 bases had no gene match. CDR3 sequence reads: CSAGSGTENEKLFF. CDR3 in DNA: TGCAGCGCGGGATCCGGGACAGAAAATGAAAAACTGTTTTTT.

This clonotype occurred many times. The V gene is TRBV27, the J gene TRBJ2-1; 10 nucleotides line up with TRBD2. J was trimmed by 4 bases and V by 4 bases; bases with no gene match: 4. Per the germline V gene, CDR1 is MNHEY and CDR2 is SMNVEV (reference sequence). The CDR3 is made up of 15 amino acids. The CDR3 sequence: CASSYPSGGYNEQFF. The CDR3 DNA reads as TGTGCCAGCAGTTACCCTAGCGGGGGTTACAATGAGCAGTTCTTC.

This clonotype turned up a few times. No conserved phenylalanine or tryptophan ends this CDR3, so it is likely a read error. The chain links TRBV7-2 to TRBJ1-5, with D unclear. This CDR3 contains 15 residues. From germline, CDR1 is SGHTA and CDR2 FQGNSA. CDR3 sequence (DNA): TGTGCCAGCAGCCGTGATGATTATAGCAATCAGCTCCAGCATCTT. This codes for CASSRDDYSNQLQHL.

Note on this clonotype: A much larger clonotype is one base distant, so this may be a read error. The chain combines TRBV20-1 with TRBJ1-2, with 7 positions matching TRBD1. The V gene's germline CDR1 is DFQATT and CDR2 SNEGSKA (reference sequence). CDR3 length: 12 amino acids. The CDR3 DNA is TGCAGTGCGCGACAGGGAAACTGTGGCTACACCTTC. Protein: CSARQGNCGYTF.

At least ten counts were recorded for this clonotype. The rearrangement links TRBV24-1 to TRBJ2-3, with D perhaps matching TRBD1 (5 bases). The CDR3 covers 12 residues. Trimming stripped 1 base from V and 11 bases from J, with 9 bases between. The V gene's germline CDR1 is KGHDR and CDR2 SFDVKD. Here the CDR3 DNA reads TGTGCCACCAGTGATTTCCCCGGACAGCAGTATTTT. Translated, it gives CATSDFPGQQYF.

In regard to this clonotype: A much more abundant neighbour one base away suggests this may be a read error. V gene TRBV6-2 or TRBV6-3 combines with J gene TRBJ2-3, with D perhaps TRBD2 (7 bases). Germline CDR1 reads MNHEY; CDR2 reads SVGEGT. Trimming cost V 6 bases and J 6 bases, with 19 bases left between them. The CDR3 extends over 15 amino acids. In nucleotides, the CDR3 is TGTGCCAGCAGGGCCCTAGGGGGGGGACGGGATACGCAGTATTTT. Its protein is CASRALGGGRDTQYF.

This clonotype was seen at least ten times. V and J are TRBV19 and TRBJ2-3; 10 nucleotides line up with TRBD1. V shed 4 bases and J 5 bases; nucleotides not matched to a gene: 6. Germline values: CDR1 LNHDA, CDR2 SQIVND (reference sequence). This CDR3 contains 15 residues. This chain's CDR3 is CASSTEGQGRDTQYF. DNA of the CDR3: TGTGCCAGTAGTACCGAGGGACAGGGGAGAGATACGCAGTATTTT.

This clonotype was detected ten times or more. This chain connects TRBV27 to TRBJ2-3; 8 bases are shared with TRBD2. This CDR3 region has 16 residues. Trimming at V came to 2 bases and at J to 2 bases, leaving 6 bases not matched to a gene. Germline V gives CDR1 MNHEY, CDR2 SMNVEV (reference sequence). The CDR3 DNA sequence: TGTGCCAGCAGTTTAAGTCTAGCGGGCCTCACAGATACGCAGTATTTT. This translates into CASSLSLAGLTDTQYF.

The sample holds many counts of this clonotype. The V gene is TRBV14, the J gene TRBJ2-1, with 9 bases matching TRBD2. V trimming: 9 bases; J trimming: 10 bases; junction bases outside the gene matches: 4. This CDR3 is built from 11 residues. Per germline, CDR1 SGHDN and CDR2 FVKESK. CDR3 loop: CASSGGPEQFF. CDR3 nucleotides: TGTGCCAGTAGCGGGGGACCAGAGCAGTTCTTC.

The table lists this clonotype with a few counts. The V and J genes are TRBV2 and TRBJ2-3, with 8 bases that match TRBD2. Germline V gene lookup returns CDR1 SNHLY and CDR2 FYNNEI. V gave up 3 bases and J gave up 6 bases; unmatched junction bases: 2. The CDR3 is made up of 13 amino acids. Here the CDR3 DNA reads TGTGCCAGCAGTGACTCTAGCGGGGATACGCAGTATTTT. Its translation: CASSDSSGDTQYF. The full variable domain, rest sourced from reference TRBV2 and TRBJ2-3, is EPEVTQTPSHQVTQMGQEVILRCVPISNHLYFYWYRQILGQKVEFLVSFYNNEISEKSEIFDDQFSVERPDGSNFTLKIRSTKLEDSAMYFCASSDSSGDTQYFGPGTRLTVL.

As to this clonotype: A single base separates this from a much larger clone, so it may be a read error. The V call is TRBV19, the J call TRBJ1-5, with D maybe TRBD1 (5 bases). Germline V gene data show CDR1 as LNHDA and CDR2 as SQIVND (reference sequence). V was clipped by 8 bases and J by 9 bases, with 26 bases between them. The CDR3 consists of 16 residues. DNA of the CDR3: TGTGCCAGTCTCGGGACCGCGAGCCGGGGTAGCTGGCCCCAGCATTTT. This codes for CASLGTASRGSWPQHF.

This clonotype was recorded many times. The CDR3, as DNA: TGTGCCACATCTCTACAGACAGATACGCAGTATTTT. It translates to CATSLQTDTQYF. The chain combines TRBV6-1 with TRBJ2-3; unclear D gene. This CDR3 contains 12 residues. V was cut by 10 bases and J by 3 bases, with 11 bases left in between. CDR1 is MNHNS and CDR2 is SASEGT in the germline V gene.

Regarding this clonotype: This sequence may be a read error, since a much larger clone differs from it by one base. CDR3 loop: CASSLARNYTTDTQYF. CDR3 DNA sequence: TGTGCCAGCAGCCTAGCCCGGAACTACACCACAGATACGCAGTATTTT. The chain carries TRBV6-1 and TRBJ2-3, with TRBD2 as a possible D gene (5 bases). The length of the CDR3 is 16 residues. Trimming pared 6 bases from V and 2 bases from J, leaving 18 bases between. Germline CDR1 reads MNHNS; CDR2 reads SASEGT.

The chain joins TRBV28 to TRBJ1-4; D ambiguous. Trimming shortened V by 7 bases and J by 8 bases, and 20 bases separated the two germline ends. Germline values: CDR1 MDHEN, CDR2 SYDVKM. There are 15 residues in the CDR3. The CDR3 DNA is TGTGCCAGCAAGGGCGGTGGAGACGTCAGCGAAAAACTGTTTTTT. It is translated as CASKGGGDVSEKLFF.

V gene TRBV4-1 combines with J gene TRBJ1-2; 7 nucleotides align to TRBD1. V shed 6 bases and J 3 bases; nucleotides not matched to a gene: 4. Per the germline V gene, CDR1 is MGHRA and CDR2 is YSYEKL. This CDR3 is built from 13 residues. The CDR3 region has the DNA TGCGCCAGCAGTCAACAGGGGTACTATGGCTACACCTTC. The encoded protein is CASSQQGYYGYTF.

V is TRBV15 and J is TRBJ2-7, with a tentative D call TRBD2 (7 bases). The CDR3 contains 16 residues. Trimming shortened V by 0 bases and J by 9 bases, and 21 bases separated the two germline ends. Per the germline V gene, CDR1 is LNHNV and CDR2 is YYDKDF (reference sequence). CDR3 protein: CATSREFTGGTDMQYF. In nucleotides, the CDR3 is TGTGCCACCAGCAGAGAATTTACGGGGGGCACAGATATGCAGTACTTC.